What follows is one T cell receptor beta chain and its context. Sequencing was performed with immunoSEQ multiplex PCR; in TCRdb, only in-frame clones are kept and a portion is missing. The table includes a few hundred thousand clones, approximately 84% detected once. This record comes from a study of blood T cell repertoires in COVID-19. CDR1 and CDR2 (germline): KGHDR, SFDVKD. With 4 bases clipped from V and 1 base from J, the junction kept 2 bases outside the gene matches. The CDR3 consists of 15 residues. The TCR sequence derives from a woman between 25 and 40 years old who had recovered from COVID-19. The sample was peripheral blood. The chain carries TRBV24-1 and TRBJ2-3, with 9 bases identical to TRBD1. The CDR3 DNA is TGTGCCACCAGTGAATGGACAGGGGGCACAGATACGCAGTATTTT. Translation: CATSEWTGGTDTQYF.